The next 20 T cell receptor beta chains were all read from a single sample in a study of T cells after yellow fever vaccination (dated by TCRdb to between 2017 and 2020). Library prep was done by 5' RACE. Sequencing instrument: Illumina NovaSeq 6000. The public reads were run again by TCRdb, first through fastp at Q25 and then through MiXCR, and only productive beta chains were kept. Every CDR3 protein is listed once, alongside the most common genes and DNA of its rows. The sample records about 320,000 distinct CDR3 sequences, 3.5% to 5% of which are singletons. 15% to 20% of the sample lies in the top ten. Taken with the paper, the label for treatment or condition translates to: live attenuated yellow fever vaccine strain. This material consisted of PBMCs, taken 15 days after the yellow fever booster vaccination. These receptors all come from a man between 18 and 35 years old who received the YFV17D yellow fever vaccine.

In its sample, this clonotype was seen a few times. The chain uses TRBV12-3 or TRBV12-4 and TRBJ2-5, with a tentative D call TRBD1 (5 bases). This CDR3 region has 11 residues. Between the trimmed V and J ends, which lost 7 bases and 5 bases, there was a span of 8 bases. The DNA of the CDR3 is TGTGCCAGCATCACAGGCGAGACCCAGTACTTC. Its protein product is CASITGETQYF.

In DNA, the CDR3 is TGTGCCAGCAGTCCCTTCCGCCGGAGGGGCTATAGCAATCAGCCCCAGCATTTT. Its protein is CASSPFRRRGYSNQPQHF. This chain uses TRBV12-3 or TRBV12-4 with TRBJ1-5; D is possibly TRBD1 (5 bases). The CDR3 has 18 amino acids. V lost 5 bases to trimming and J lost 0 bases, with 20 bases between them.

This clonotype appeared a few times. The J gene is TRBJ2-5, the V gene TRBV13; 11 bases are shared with TRBD1. Germline loops: CDR1 PRHDT, CDR2 FYEKMQ (reference sequence). The CDR3 spans 14 residues. The V segment lost 3 bases and the J segment 5 bases; nucleotides outside the gene matches: 2. The CDR3 coding sequence is TGTGCCAGCAGCTTCGGGACAGGGGGGGAGACCCAGTACTTC. Its translation: CASSFGTGGETQYF.

This clonotype was recorded many times. The rearrangement joins TRBV5-1 to TRBJ2-1, with 7 bases matching TRBD2. The germline gives CDR1 SGHRS, CDR2 YFSETQ. The CDR3 runs 15 residues. V shed 6 bases, J shed 5 bases, and the junction held 11 bases outside the gene matches. The CDR3 sequence is CASTLAGDGHNEQFF. In DNA, the CDR3 is TGCGCCAGCACCCTTGCGGGGGACGGCCACAATGAGCAGTTCTTC.

This clonotype has a count of ten or more. This rearrangement joins TRBV7-2 to TRBJ2-3; 8 bases are shared with TRBD2. With 8 bases clipped from V and 4 bases from J, the junction kept 11 bases outside the gene matches. The germline CDR1 and CDR2 sequences are SGHTA and FQGNSA. The CDR3 consists of 15 residues. In nucleotides, the CDR3 is TGTGCCAGCGCCCTCGGGGGGGGGCGGGCAGATACGCAGTATTTT. The encoded protein is CASALGGGRADTQYF.

By its share, this clonotype is medium-sized. The gene calls are TRBV13 and TRBJ1-1; unclear D gene. The CDR3 covers 14 residues. The germline CDR1 and CDR2 sequences are PRHDT and FYEKMQ (reference sequence). Trimming cost V 0 bases and J 13 bases, with 18 bases left between them. This chain's CDR3 is CASSLGLMRRVDFF. The CDR3 nucleotides read TGTGCCAGCAGCTTAGGCCTAATGAGGAGGGTCGATTTCTTT.

This clonotype has more than one count but fewer than ten. The V and J genes are TRBV20-1 and TRBJ1-2; D is possibly TRBD1 (5 bases). The CDR3 loop spans 18 amino acids. In germline, CDR1 is DFQATT, CDR2 SNEGSKA (reference sequence). With 0 bases removed from V and 5 bases from J, the gap between germline ends came to 25 bases. The CDR3 region is CSARDPGGPEVRYYGYTF. CDR3 bases: TGCAGTGCTAGAGACCCGGGGGGACCCGAGGTCAGGTATTATGGCTACACCTTC.

The chain combines TRBV21-1 with TRBJ1-1; the table's D call, TRBD1, has no DNA check behind it. TRBV21-1 is a pseudogene. CDR3 size: 16 residues. As DNA, the CDR3 is TGTGCCAGCAGCCTAATACCAACGGGGCGCTGGACTGAAGCTTTCTTT. It is translated as CASSLIPTGRWTEAFF.

This sequence joins TRBV12-3 or TRBV12-4 and TRBJ1-2, with D hard to call. V was pared by 7 bases and J by 7 bases, with 13 bases between. This CDR3 spans 12 amino acids. In DNA form, the CDR3 reads TGTGCCAGCACCTCCTCCCTGGTTGGCTACACCTTC. Translation: CASTSSLVGYTF.

In its sample, this clonotype was seen a few times. The chain carries TRBV4-1 and TRBJ2-1, with D maybe TRBD2 (5 bases). CDR3 length: 15 residues. V lost 1 base to trimming and J lost 9 bases, with 16 bases between them. The V gene's germline CDR1 is MGHRA and CDR2 YSYEKL. CDR3 region: CASSQVGRTVGEQFF. CDR3 DNA sequence: TGCGCCAGCAGCCAAGTGGGGAGAACAGTCGGTGAGCAGTTCTTC.

This clonotype was recorded at least ten times. The chain recombines TRBV12-3 or TRBV12-4 with TRBJ2-3; the match to TRBD2 covers 8 bases. V lost 4 bases, J lost 4 bases, and 7 bases stayed unmatched. This CDR3 contains 15 residues. CDR3 sequence: CASSYRGGEADTQYF. CDR3 DNA sequence: TGTGCCAGCAGTTATCGGGGGGGTGAGGCAGATACGCAGTATTTT.

This clonotype occurred many times. The J gene is TRBJ2-4, the V gene TRBV5-1; D not resolved. The CDR3 is made up of 16 amino acids. V shed 4 bases and J shed 3 bases, with 17 bases lying between them. CDR1 is SGHRS, CDR2 YFSETQ, per germline. The CDR3 sequence is CASSKRTDPGKNIQYF. DNA for the CDR3: TGCGCCAGCAGCAAAAGGACCGACCCGGGCAAAAACATTCAGTACTTC.

This clonotype was seen many times. One end of the junction varies from germline; a read error may be responsible. The chain uses TRBV7-3 and TRBJ2-3; 8 bases line up with TRBD1. The CDR3 sequence is 16 residues long. In germline, CDR1 is SGHTA, CDR2 FQGTGA. Here the CDR3 DNA reads TGTGCCAGCAGCTTAACGCGGACAGGGACCACAGACACGCAGTATTTT. It yields the protein CASSLTRTGTTDTQYF.

Many counts were recorded for this clonotype. The J gene is TRBJ1-4, the V gene TRBV29-1, with 9 bases fitting TRBD1. The germline gives CDR1 SQVTM, CDR2 ANQGSEA. The CDR3 consists of 13 residues. Trimming at V came to 7 bases and at J to 6 bases, leaving 6 bases not matched to a gene. CDR3 nucleotide sequence: TGCAGCGGATACCGGGACAGGGATGAAAAACTGTTTTTT. This gives the protein CSGYRDRDEKLFF.

This clonotype showed up just a few times. The chain is built from TRBV20-1 and TRBJ2-5; tentative D call: TRBD1 (6 bases). From germline, CDR1 is DFQATT and CDR2 SNEGSKA (reference sequence). V dropped 5 bases and J dropped 5 bases, with 24 bases sitting between them. This CDR3 has 16 residues. CDR3 protein: CSAGFVGANIVETQYF. In nucleotides, the CDR3 is TGCAGTGCTGGCTTTGTGGGGGCGAATATTGTTGAGACCCAGTACTTC.

At least ten counts were recorded for this clonotype. The V call is TRBV7-2, the J call TRBJ1-4, with TRBD1 matching 7 bases. Trimming cost V 1 base and J 7 bases; bases outside gene matches: 3. From germline, CDR1 is SGHTA and CDR2 FQGNSA. The CDR3 extends over 14 amino acids. The DNA for the CDR3 is TGTGCCAGCAGCTTAGGGACAGGCTCTGAAAAACTGTTTTTT. The encoded protein is CASSLGTGSEKLFF.

The chain links TRBV7-2 to TRBJ1-5, with no clear D. The CDR3 loop spans 14 amino acids. The ends were cut back, 5 bases at V and 0 bases at J, with 8 bases in the middle. Germline CDR1 SGHTA, CDR2 FQGNSA. Here the CDR3 reads CASSEGYSNQPQHF. The DNA for the CDR3 is TGTGCCAGCAGCGAGGGATATAGCAATCAGCCCCAGCATTTT.

At least ten counts were recorded for this clonotype. This chain joins TRBV5-6 and TRBJ1-2; a possible D gene is TRBD1 (5 bases). The CDR3 contains 14 residues. Trimming took off 0 bases at V and 7 bases at J, with 13 bases between the two ends. Germline V CDR1 and CDR2: SGHDT, YYEEEE. CDR3 region: CASSLAGGRAGYTF. CDR3 DNA sequence: TGTGCCAGCAGCTTGGCCGGGGGGAGGGCTGGCTACACCTTC.

As for this clonotype: This may be a read error, as it is one base from a much larger clone. J is TRBJ2-2 and V is TRBV15; no clear D gene. This CDR3 region has 15 residues. Trimming removed 2 bases at V and 6 bases at J, with 13 bases between. Germline CDR1 LNHNV, CDR2 YYDKDF (reference sequence). For the CDR3, the DNA is TGTGCCACCAGCAGATCAAGGGCGCAGGCCGGGGAGCTGTTTTTT. Amino acid sequence: CATSRSRAQAGELFF.

The chain joins TRBV2 to TRBJ2-1; 9 nucleotides match TRBD2. Unmatched junction bases numbered 9, after V lost 6 bases and J lost 0 bases. The CDR3 consists of 17 residues. CDR1 and CDR2 from the germline V gene are SNHLY and FYNNEI. The CDR3, as DNA: TGTGCCAGCAGGACGAGCGGGGGGACGCTCTCCTACAATGAGCAGTTCTTC. It is translated as CASRTSGGTLSYNEQFF.